This T cell receptor beta chain is drawn from a study of blood T cell dynamics during melanoma immunotherapy. This sample's time point: pre-treatment baseline. This CDR3 contains 13 residues. V was shortened by 5 bases and J by 5 bases, with 12 bases between the two germline ends. Per the germline V gene, CDR1 is MNHEY and CDR2 is SVGAGI. This clone came up a few times. TCRdb keeps only in-frame clones here, not all; method: immunoSEQ multiplex PCR. The table has 5,000 to 6,500 clones, 70% to 90% seen once. The receptor was isolated from a human donor with melanoma. The chain couples TRBV6-5 to TRBJ1-2, with unresolved D. Sequenced here: blood, sampled from a patient treated with checkpoint blockade. The CDR3 region is CASSTDTLYGYTF. DNA for the CDR3: TGTGCCAGCAGTACCGACACCCTTTATGGCTACACCTTC.